These T cell receptor beta chains were read from a single sample in a study of beta chain features in type 1 diabetes. Assay used: immunoSEQ multiplex PCR; TCRdb lists only in-frame clones, some missing. The sample holds about 900,000 clones, roughly a sixth seen once. Sequencing was done on a sample of naive CD4+ T cells from blood. These receptors all come from a woman younger than 30 in good health. Each CDR3 is given with its conserved first and last residue. The D gene is left open where the match is weak. Clone size is shown for a subset of rows, as once, few, many or a class of expanded clone.

j_gene: TRBJ1-3; d_gene: TRBD1; abundance: few; v_gene: TRBV7-2; CDR3nt: TGTGCCAGCAGCCTGGGACAGTCCGGCTCTGGAAACACCATATATTTT; CDR3aa: CASSLGQSGSGNTIYF
j_gene: TRBJ2-3; d_gene: TRBD2; abundance: few; v_gene: TRBV7-2; CDR3nt: TGTGCCAGCAGCGCCCTGGGACTAGCGGGAGCTGATACGCAGTATTTT; CDR3aa: CASSALGLAGADTQYF
j_gene: TRBJ2-2; d_gene: -; abundance: few; v_gene: TRBV7-2; CDR3nt: TGTGCCAGCAGCCCCCGCCAAGCCGGGGAGCTGTTTTTT; CDR3aa: CASSPRQAGELFF
j_gene: TRBJ2-3; d_gene: TRBD2; abundance: few; v_gene: TRBV7-2; CDR3nt: TGTGCCAGCAGCTTAGTTAGACTAGCCTTGGATACGCAGTATTTT; CDR3aa: CASSLVRLALDTQYF
j_gene: TRBJ2-7; d_gene: TRBD1; abundance: few; v_gene: TRBV9; CDR3nt: TGTGCCAGCAGCGTAGGAGCCGGGACAGGGAGTTACGAGCAGTACTTC; CDR3aa: CASSVGAGTGSYEQYF
j_gene: TRBJ2-5; d_gene: -; abundance: -; v_gene: TRBV4-1; CDR3nt: TGCGCCAGCAGCCAAGACCTATCGGACTATTTGGGGGTTGAGTACTTC; CDR3aa: CASSQDLSDYLGVEYF
j_gene: TRBJ1-5; d_gene: -; abundance: few; v_gene: TRBV7-8; CDR3nt: TGTGCCAGCAGCTTTCAGACTGGGACCGGGCCCCAGCATTTT; CDR3aa: CASSFQTGTGPQHF
j_gene: TRBJ2-1; d_gene: -; abundance: few; v_gene: TRBV15; CDR3nt: TGTGCCACCAGCAATCCGGGACCATACAATGAGCAGTTCTTC; CDR3aa: CATSNPGPYNEQFF
j_gene: TRBJ2-7; d_gene: TRBD2; abundance: -; v_gene: TRBV28; CDR3nt: TGTGCCAGCAGTCGACTAGCGGTCACCTACGAGCAGTACTTC; CDR3aa: CASSRLAVTYEQYF
j_gene: TRBJ2-5; d_gene: -; abundance: few; v_gene: TRBV5-4; CDR3nt: TGTGCCAGCAGCCGCGGCCAAGAGACCCAGTACTTC; CDR3aa: CASSRGQETQYF
j_gene: TRBJ2-7; d_gene: TRBD2; abundance: -; v_gene: TRBV4-2; CDR3nt: TGTGCCAGCAGCCAGCTGGGGACTAGTGAAGGCGAGCAGTACTTC; CDR3aa: CASSQLGTSEGEQYF
j_gene: TRBJ2-1; d_gene: -; abundance: -; v_gene: TRBV2; CDR3nt: TGTGCCAGCAATCTTTATACCGGGGTTCTGACAGGAGACAATGAGCAGTTCTTC; CDR3aa: CASNLYTGVLTGDNEQFF
j_gene: TRBJ2-1; d_gene: TRBD2; abundance: few; v_gene: TRBV9; CDR3nt: TGTGCCAGCAGCGTCCGAGCGGGGCTGGCCTACAATGAGCAGTTCTTC; CDR3aa: CASSVRAGLAYNEQFF
j_gene: TRBJ2-4; d_gene: TRBD1; abundance: -; v_gene: TRBV10-3; CDR3nt: TGTGCCATCAGCCCGGGACAGGGTGACATTCAGTACTTC; CDR3aa: CAISPGQGDIQYF
j_gene: TRBJ2-5; d_gene: -; abundance: few; v_gene: TRBV7-2; CDR3nt: TGTGCCAGCAGCTTAATGGGCAGGGAGACGGAGACCCAGTACTTC; CDR3aa: CASSLMGRETETQYF
j_gene: TRBJ2-3; d_gene: TRBD1; abundance: few; v_gene: TRBV5-4; CDR3nt: TGTGCCAGCAGCTGGACAGGGGGGGTAGGCTATACGCAGTATTTT; CDR3aa: CASSWTGGVGYTQYF
j_gene: TRBJ2-7; d_gene: TRBD2; abundance: few; v_gene: TRBV25-1; CDR3nt: TGTGCCAGCAGCCGGACTAGCGGGGCTTCCTACGAGCAGTACTTC; CDR3aa: CASSRTSGASYEQYF
j_gene: TRBJ1-1; d_gene: -; abundance: -; v_gene: TRBV5-6; CDR3nt: TGTGCCAGCAGGGGACCCTACACTGAAGCTTTCTTT; CDR3aa: CASRGPYTEAFF
j_gene: TRBJ1-3; d_gene: -; abundance: few; v_gene: TRBV7-2; CDR3nt: TGTGCCAGCAGCTTTTGGGGAAACACCATATATTTT; CDR3aa: CASSFWGNTIYF
j_gene: TRBJ2-5; d_gene: -; abundance: -; v_gene: TRBV18; CDR3nt: TGTGCCAGCACCCCAACACGAGGGACCCAGTACTTC; CDR3aa: CASTPTRGTQYF
j_gene: TRBJ2-7; d_gene: -; abundance: -; v_gene: TRBV2; CDR3nt: TGTGCCAGCAGTGAAATTGATCTTAGCGAGCAGTACTTC; CDR3aa: CASSEIDLSEQYF
j_gene: TRBJ2-5; d_gene: -; abundance: -; v_gene: TRBV18; CDR3nt: TGTGCCAGCTCACCATTAGTTGGAAGCCAAGAGACCCAGTACTTC; CDR3aa: CASSPLVGSQETQYF
j_gene: TRBJ2-4; d_gene: -; abundance: few; v_gene: TRBV27; CDR3nt: TGTGCCAGCAGTTTATGGGGGGACGCCAAAAACATTCAGTACTTC; CDR3aa: CASSLWGDAKNIQYF
j_gene: TRBJ2-7; d_gene: -; abundance: -; v_gene: TRBV7-2; CDR3nt: TGTGCCAGCAGCTTAGACAGGGTGCGGACCTACGAGCAGTACTTC; CDR3aa: CASSLDRVRTYEQYF
j_gene: TRBJ1-2; d_gene: -; abundance: -; v_gene: TRBV7-2; CDR3nt: TGTGCCAGCAGCTTTGTCCAGGGGAGTTACTATGGCTACACCTTC; CDR3aa: CASSFVQGSYYGYTF
j_gene: TRBJ2-7; d_gene: -; abundance: -; v_gene: TRBV7-2; CDR3nt: TGTGCCAGCAGCTTAGTCGGGACTCAAAACTACGAGCAGTACTTC; CDR3aa: CASSLVGTQNYEQYF
j_gene: TRBJ2-7; d_gene: TRBD2; abundance: few; v_gene: TRBV28; CDR3nt: TGTGCCAGCAGTCTGGGGGGGTTCGTCTCCTACGAGCAGTACTTC; CDR3aa: CASSLGGFVSYEQYF
j_gene: TRBJ1-5; d_gene: -; abundance: few; v_gene: TRBV4-3; CDR3nt: TGCGCCAGCAGCCAAGAGTGGACAAACAACAATCAGCCCCAGCATTTT; CDR3aa: CASSQEWTNNNQPQHF
j_gene: TRBJ1-1; d_gene: TRBD1; abundance: -; v_gene: TRBV28; CDR3nt: TGTGCCAGCAGTTTATTGACGGTCTCCGGGACAGGGCCATCAGGAGCTTTCTTT; CDR3aa: CASSLLTVSGTGPSGAFF
j_gene: TRBJ2-7; d_gene: -; abundance: -; v_gene: TRBV28; CDR3nt: TGTGCCAGCACTAGGCCGGGTGGCTGGGGCTTCGAGCAGTACTTC; CDR3aa: CASTRPGGWGFEQYF
j_gene: TRBJ2-1; d_gene: -; abundance: few; v_gene: TRBV21-1; CDR3nt: TGTGCCAGCAGTACCCTCTGGGACTACCCCTCCTACAATGAGCAGTTCTTC; CDR3aa: CASSTLWDYPSYNEQFF
j_gene: TRBJ1-1; d_gene: TRBD1; abundance: -; v_gene: TRBV2; CDR3nt: TGTGCCAGCCGGGGACAGATAAGTGGGACTGAAGCTTTCTTT; CDR3aa: CASRGQISGTEAFF
j_gene: TRBJ2-7; d_gene: -; abundance: few; v_gene: TRBV6-6; CDR3nt: TGTGCCAGCAGTTACCCACCCTTAACAGGTGATAGGGAGCAGTACTTC; CDR3aa: CASSYPPLTGDREQYF
j_gene: TRBJ2-2; d_gene: TRBD2; abundance: -; v_gene: TRBV9; CDR3nt: TGTGCCAGCAGCGGAGGGGAGGGGCCGAACACCGGGGAGCTGTTTTTT; CDR3aa: CASSGGEGPNTGELFF
j_gene: TRBJ1-5; d_gene: -; abundance: -; v_gene: TRBV2; CDR3nt: TGTGCCAGCAGTGATCGGGACGGACAGAATCAGCCCCAGCATTTT; CDR3aa: CASSDRDGQNQPQHF
j_gene: TRBJ2-2; d_gene: -; abundance: few; v_gene: TRBV11-2; CDR3nt: TGTGCCAGCAGCCTTCAGTCACTCCCCACCGGGGAGCTGTTTTTT; CDR3aa: CASSLQSLPTGELFF
j_gene: TRBJ1-1; d_gene: TRBD1; abundance: -; v_gene: TRBV5-8; CDR3nt: TGTGCCAGCAGCTCGGCGACAGGGCCTGAAGCTTTCTTT; CDR3aa: CASSSATGPEAFF
j_gene: TRBJ2-7; d_gene: -; abundance: few; v_gene: TRBV28; CDR3nt: TGTGCCAGCAGTTTCGGCGGGTCCTTCCTGACGAGGGAGCAGTACTTC; CDR3aa: CASSFGGSFLTREQYF
j_gene: TRBJ2-5; d_gene: TRBD2; abundance: -; v_gene: TRBV28; CDR3nt: TGTGCCAGCAGTTTAGTAGCGGGAGGGCTGGCGACCCAGTACTTC; CDR3aa: CASSLVAGGLATQYF
j_gene: TRBJ2-2; d_gene: -; abundance: few; v_gene: TRBV7-6; CDR3nt: TGTGCCAGCAGCTTAGTGGGCGGACCTGGGCGGACCGGGGAGCTGTTTTTT; CDR3aa: CASSLVGGPGRTGELFF
j_gene: TRBJ1-5; d_gene: -; abundance: few; v_gene: TRBV19; CDR3nt: TGTGCCAGTAGTGACAATCGCCCGGGGGCCCAGCATTTT; CDR3aa: CASSDNRPGAQHF
j_gene: TRBJ2-5; d_gene: -; abundance: few; v_gene: TRBV7-3; CDR3nt: TGTGCCAGCAGCCCCTTCGGGGGCAGGAACCAGTACTTC; CDR3aa: CASSPFGGRNQYF
j_gene: TRBJ2-7; d_gene: TRBD2; abundance: -; v_gene: TRBV2; CDR3nt: TGTGCCAGCAGAACACTAGCGACCTACGAGCAGTACTTC; CDR3aa: CASRTLATYEQYF
j_gene: TRBJ2-7; d_gene: -; abundance: few; v_gene: TRBV15; CDR3nt: TGTGCCACCAGCAGAGATACAGCTACCTACGAGCAGTACTTC; CDR3aa: CATSRDTATYEQYF
j_gene: TRBJ2-1; d_gene: TRBD2; abundance: few; v_gene: TRBV27; CDR3nt: TGTGCCAGCGAAGGACTAAGCGGGAGTAATGAGCAGTTCTTC; CDR3aa: CASEGLSGSNEQFF
j_gene: TRBJ2-7; d_gene: TRBD2; abundance: -; v_gene: TRBV11-2; CDR3nt: TGTGCCAGCAGCTTAGTGCTTGCGGGAGGGCCTCCCGAGCAGTACTTC; CDR3aa: CASSLVLAGGPPEQYF
j_gene: TRBJ1-5; d_gene: -; abundance: -; v_gene: TRBV9; CDR3nt: TGTGCCAGCAGCCCACAGGGAATGGGCAATCAGCCCCAGCATTTT; CDR3aa: CASSPQGMGNQPQHF
j_gene: TRBJ2-5; d_gene: -; abundance: -; v_gene: TRBV7-6; CDR3nt: TGTGCCAGCAGCTTAGGGTGGGGAGCGAATCAAGAGACCCAGTACTTC; CDR3aa: CASSLGWGANQETQYF
j_gene: TRBJ2-1; d_gene: TRBD2; abundance: few; v_gene: TRBV9; CDR3nt: TGTGCCAGCAGCGTAGGGGGACTAGCGGGAGAGGTATCCTACAATGAGCAGTTCTTC; CDR3aa: CASSVGGLAGEVSYNEQFF
j_gene: TRBJ2-3; d_gene: TRBD2; abundance: few; v_gene: TRBV4-3; CDR3nt: TGCGCCAGCAGCCAAGATTTGGCTAGCGGACGAAGCACAGATACGCAGTATTTT; CDR3aa: CASSQDLASGRSTDTQYF
j_gene: TRBJ2-4; d_gene: -; abundance: -; v_gene: TRBV28; CDR3nt: TGTGCCAGCAGTAGCGGGATACTTGGACAGTTAGCCAAAAACATTCAGTACTTC; CDR3aa: CASSSGILGQLAKNIQYF
j_gene: TRBJ2-5; d_gene: TRBD2; abundance: few; v_gene: TRBV7-2; CDR3nt: TGTGCCAGCAGCCCTAGCGGGACGGAGACCCAGTACTTC; CDR3aa: CASSPSGTETQYF
j_gene: TRBJ2-5; d_gene: TRBD1; abundance: -; v_gene: TRBV18; CDR3nt: TGTGCCAGCTCACCAGACAGGGTTGGGGTAGAGACCCAGTACTTC; CDR3aa: CASSPDRVGVETQYF
j_gene: TRBJ1-1; d_gene: -; abundance: -; v_gene: TRBV14; CDR3nt: TGTGCCAGCAGCCAAGATTGGGGCAGGAGGAACACTGAAGCTTTCTTT; CDR3aa: CASSQDWGRRNTEAFF